The source of this TCR beta chain is a study of spatial heterogeneity in lung cancer. The wider study: Beta-chain sequences consistently outnumbered alpha-chain sequences in detection.

The time point is: sample taken at primary tumor resection. No cells were sorted before sequencing. The whole RNA sequenced was extracted from tumor, nontumor lung or frozen PBMC. The V end was cut by 6 bases, the J end by 4 bases, with 10 bases between. Germline lookup yields CDR1 MNHEY and CDR2 SVGAGI. CDR3 size: 12 residues. Findings and limits, study-wide: Tumors with more nonsynonymous mutations had more expanded intratumoral alpha and beta TCRs.

There are many counts of this clonotype. Its target is not known. The size of this beta chain means little, since it is a stray read in a library made for alpha chains. Every TCR cDNA molecule bore its own unique molecular identifier. TCRdb re-called the 5' RACE reads through MiXCR, storing one row per CDR3 protein. The table includes around 18,000 distinct CDR3 sequences, roughly 10% detected once. The clonotype comes from a female donor with early-stage non-small cell lung cancer. The input for sequencing was lung tumor tissue, taken at surgery. This rearrangement joins TRBV6-5 to TRBJ2-7; maybe TRBD1 (6 bases). The DNA of the CDR3 is TGTGCCAGCAGGGGCGGACAGTACGAGCAGTACTTC. Its translation: CASRGGQYEQYF.